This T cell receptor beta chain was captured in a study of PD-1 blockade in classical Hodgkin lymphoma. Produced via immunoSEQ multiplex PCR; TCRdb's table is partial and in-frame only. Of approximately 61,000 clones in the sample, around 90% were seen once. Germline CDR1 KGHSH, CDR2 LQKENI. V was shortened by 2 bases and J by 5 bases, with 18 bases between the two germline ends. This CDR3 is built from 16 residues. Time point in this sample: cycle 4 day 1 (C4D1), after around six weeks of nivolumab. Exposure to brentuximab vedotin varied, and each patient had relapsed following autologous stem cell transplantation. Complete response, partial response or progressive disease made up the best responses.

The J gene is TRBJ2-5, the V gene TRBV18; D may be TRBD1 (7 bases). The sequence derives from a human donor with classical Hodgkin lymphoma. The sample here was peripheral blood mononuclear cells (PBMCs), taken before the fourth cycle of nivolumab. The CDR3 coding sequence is TGTGCCAGCTCACCAGGGTCAGGGGGGCCCTTCGAGACCCAGTACTTC. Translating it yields CASSPGSGGPFETQYF.